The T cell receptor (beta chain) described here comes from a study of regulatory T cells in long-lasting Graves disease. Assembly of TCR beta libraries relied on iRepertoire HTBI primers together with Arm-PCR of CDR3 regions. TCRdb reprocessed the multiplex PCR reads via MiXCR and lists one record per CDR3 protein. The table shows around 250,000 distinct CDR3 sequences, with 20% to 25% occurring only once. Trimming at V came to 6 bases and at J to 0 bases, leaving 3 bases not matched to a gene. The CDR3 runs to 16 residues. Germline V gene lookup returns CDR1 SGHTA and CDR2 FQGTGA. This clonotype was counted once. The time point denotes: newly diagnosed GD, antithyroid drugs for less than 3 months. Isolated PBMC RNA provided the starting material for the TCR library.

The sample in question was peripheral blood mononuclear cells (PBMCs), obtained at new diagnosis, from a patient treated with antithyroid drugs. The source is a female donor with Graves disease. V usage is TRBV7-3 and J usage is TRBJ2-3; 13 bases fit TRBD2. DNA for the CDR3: TGTGCCAGCAGTGGGACTAGCGGGGAGAGCACAGATACGCAGTATTTT. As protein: CASSGTSGESTDTQYF. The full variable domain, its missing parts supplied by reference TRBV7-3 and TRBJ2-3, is GAGVSQTPSNKVTEKGKYVELRCDPISGHTALYWYRQSLGQGPEFLIYFQGTGAADDSGLPNDRFFAVRPEGSVSTLKIQRTERGDSAVYLCASSGTSGESTDTQYFGPGTRLTVL.